These T cell receptor beta chains were read from a single sample in a study of T cells in Graves' hyperthyroidism and ophthalmopathy. TCRdb redid the calling of the multiplex PCR reads with MiXCR, one entry per CDR3 protein. The sample lists roughly 500,000 distinct CDR3 sequences, roughly 13% occurring once. Source material: blood. These receptors were taken from a woman aged 25-40 years with Graves' hyperthyroidism that later progressed to Graves' ophthalmopathy. Both conserved end residues are part of each CDR3. Some rows have no size entry. The others give once, few or many, or a class for an expanded clone.

clone_size	v_call	j_call	cdr3_aa
once	TRBV20-1	TRBJ1-1	CSARPPGVTEAFF
-	TRBV27	TRBJ2-3	CASSLPKQGAGTDTQYF
many	TRBV6-5	TRBJ2-7	CASSYSITGPSSYEQYF
many	TRBV7-9	TRBJ2-7	CASSLAGGDEQYF
many	TRBV5-1	TRBJ2-7	CASSYTGTPTYEQYF
many	TRBV28	TRBJ1-2	CASSWRDYGYTF
many	TRBV12-3/TRBV12-4	TRBJ1-2	CASSFSQPDRGPYGYTF
many	TRBV20-1	TRBJ2-3	CSAPSLHGSRQISRGTDTQYF
many	TRBV27	TRBJ1-6	CASTPRGNNSPLHF
many	TRBV19	TRBJ1-5	CASSAEDSNQPQHF
many	TRBV18	TRBJ1-1	CASSPLEGMNTEAFF
many	TRBV6-9	TRBJ2-7	CASSYSIWTGGYEQYF
many	TRBV30	TRBJ1-1	CAWSFVGGYTEAFF
-	TRBV3-1	TRBJ2-7	CASSQERGLAEPYEQYF
many	TRBV11-3	TRBJ2-2	CASSKHTGELFF
-	TRBV7-9	TRBJ2-3	CASIQGTDTQYF
many	TRBV12-3/TRBV12-4	TRBJ2-2	CASSLGAANTGELFF
many	TRBV28	TRBJ2-7	CASRNLQGNEQYF
-	TRBV5-1	TRBJ2-1	CASSSNGADEQFF
many	TRBV30	TRBJ2-3	CAWSVTLAGGDTQYF
many	TRBV24-1	TRBJ1-1	CATSDPGQGETEAFF
many	TRBV6-1	TRBJ1-2	CASSSYRQGHGYTF
many	TRBV12-3/TRBV12-4	TRBJ2-3	CAGCFGGARRGYTQYF
-	TRBV2	TRBJ1-5	CASSGTEAVGNQPQHF
many	TRBV12-3/TRBV12-4	TRBJ1-1	CASTAGPEKTEAFF
many	TRBV29-1	TRBJ2-7	CSVGAEYEQYF
-	TRBV6-1	TRBJ2-2	CASRSGGNTGELFF
many	TRBV11-2	TRBJ1-5	CASSLGQGARQPQHF
few	TRBV20-1	TRBJ2-1	CSAGGQGRPYNEQFF
many	TRBV12-3/TRBV12-4	TRBJ2-7	CASSSQVKQYF
many	TRBV6-1	TRBJ1-6	CASSIDYNSPLHF
-	TRBV13	TRBJ2-1	CASSAMTGGSYNEQFF
many	TRBV19	TRBJ1-2	CASSTPQGTGSGYTF
few	TRBV4-3	TRBJ2-1	CASSQEQARYNEQFF
many	TRBV27	TRBJ2-7	CASSLIAGVVYEQYF
few	TRBV19	TRBJ1-2	CASSIPEQGYGYTF
many	TRBV12-3/TRBV12-4	TRBJ1-4	CASSLSGTVEKLFF
many	TRBV5-4	TRBJ2-7	CASSSRLGNNYEQYF
-	TRBV3-1	TRBJ1-6	CASSQGDINSPLHF
many	TRBV19	TRBJ2-7	CASSLKNRVLDEQYF
many	TRBV6-1	TRBJ2-7	CASSLHLAGQSSYEQYF
few	TRBV20-1	TRBJ2-1	CSGLSDEQFF
many	TRBV7-2	TRBJ2-7	CASRKSSAGDREQYF
many	TRBV11-3	TRBJ2-5	CASSSSDRGRETQYF
many	TRBV7-9	TRBJ2-3	CASSSPGADTQYF
many	TRBV18	TRBJ1-2	CASSPGSHSNGYTF
many	TRBV12-3/TRBV12-4	TRBJ2-1	CASSYLPAGIYYNEQFF
few	TRBV5-1	TRBJ2-5	CASSFRGQGETQYF
many	TRBV6-2/TRBV6-3	TRBJ2-1	CASSYPSIGVNEQFF
many	TRBV7-6	TRBJ2-7	CASSLDLAYEQYF
many	TRBV20-1	TRBJ1-2	CSAPPPGTALSYGYTF
-	TRBV4-1	TRBJ2-1	CASSHDARTSGDNEQFF
-	TRBV28	TRBJ1-5	CASSPLGQGTQPQHF
many	TRBV12-3/TRBV12-4	TRBJ1-6	CASQFWGSPLHF
many	TRBV27	TRBJ2-5	CASSSWSRAGETQYF